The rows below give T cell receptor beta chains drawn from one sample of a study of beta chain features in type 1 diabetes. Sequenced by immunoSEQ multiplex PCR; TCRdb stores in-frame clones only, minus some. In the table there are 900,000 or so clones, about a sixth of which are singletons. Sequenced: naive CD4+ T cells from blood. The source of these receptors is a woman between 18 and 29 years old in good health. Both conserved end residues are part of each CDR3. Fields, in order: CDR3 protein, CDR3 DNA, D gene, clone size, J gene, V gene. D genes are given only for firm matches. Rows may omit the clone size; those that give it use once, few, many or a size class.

CATSSDGQGWDEQYF TGTGCCACCAGCAGCGACGGACAGGGGTGGGACGAGCAGTACTTC TRBD1 - TRBJ2-7 TRBV15
CASSFSTDTQYF TGTGCCAGCAGCTTCTCCACAGATACGCAGTATTTT - - TRBJ2-3 TRBV7-2
CASSGGFRTFF TGTGCCAGCAGCGGGGGGTTCCGGACATTCTTC - - TRBJ2-7 TRBV7-9
CSATGQGMGSTEAFF TGCAGCGCGACTGGGCAGGGAATGGGTTCTACTGAAGCTTTCTTT - - TRBJ1-1 TRBV29-1
CASSLGGFGPPFVEQYF TGTGCCAGCAGTTTAGGTGGGTTCGGACCGCCTTTCGTCGAGCAGTACTTC - - TRBJ2-7 TRBV28
CASSPGGLAVYEQYF TGTGCCAGCAGCCCCGGAGGACTAGCGGTTTACGAGCAGTACTTC TRBD2 few TRBJ2-7 TRBV11-2
CASSVQGVSGNTIYF TGTGCCAGCAGCGTACAGGGAGTCTCTGGAAACACCATATATTTT - - TRBJ1-3 TRBV9
CASIGTGYYNEQFF TGTGCCAGCATCGGGACAGGGTACTACAATGAGCAGTTCTTC TRBD1 few TRBJ2-1 TRBV28
CASSYRRGRDYEQYF TGTGCCAGCAGTTACCGCCGAGGGAGGGACTACGAGCAGTACTTC TRBD2 - TRBJ2-7 TRBV6-6
CASSLAGQSYNEQFF TGTGCCAGCAGCTTAGCGGGACAATCCTACAATGAGCAGTTCTTC - - TRBJ2-1 TRBV7-3
CASSQGPLGYEQYF TGTGCCAGCTCACAGGGTCCCCTGGGCTACGAGCAGTACTTC - few TRBJ2-7 TRBV18
CASSSTTGVAYTEAFF TGTGCCAGCAGCTCCACGACAGGGGTCGCGTACACTGAAGCTTTCTTT TRBD1 - TRBJ1-1 TRBV7-9
CASSQHNRREKLFF TGCGCCAGCAGCCAGCACAACCGCCGAGAAAAACTGTTTTTT - - TRBJ1-4 TRBV4-1
CASSELWDGRAFEQFF TGTGCCAGCAGTGAATTATGGGACGGAAGGGCATTTGAGCAGTTCTTC - - TRBJ2-1 TRBV25-1
CATSRARGTGANVLTF TGTGCCACCAGCAGAGCCCGCGGGACTGGGGCCAACGTCCTGACTTTC - few TRBJ2-6 TRBV15
CAISPVGYEQYF TGTGCCATCAGTCCCGTGGGCTACGAGCAGTACTTC - - TRBJ2-7 TRBV10-3
CASSLANRIHTGELFF TGTGCCAGCAGCTTAGCGAACAGGATCCACACCGGGGAGCTGTTTTTT - - TRBJ2-2 TRBV9
CASSSQRGHNEQFF TGTGCCAGCAGCTCCCAGCGGGGCCACAATGAGCAGTTCTTC TRBD2 few TRBJ2-1 TRBV7-8
CASSLAPGSRGSEQYF TGTGCCAGCAGCTTAGCCCCGGGTAGCCGGGGCTCCGAGCAGTACTTC - - TRBJ2-7 TRBV7-2
CAISEPWGTRGLSTDTQYF TGTGCCATCAGTGAGCCGTGGGGGACCCGGGGCCTATCCACAGATACGCAGTATTTT - - TRBJ2-3 TRBV10-3
CASSLVRDRGNEQYF TGCGCCAGCAGCTTGGTTCGGGACAGGGGAAACGAGCAGTACTTC TRBD1 - TRBJ2-7 TRBV5-1
CASSPSGQVVYNEQFF TGTGCCAGCAGTCCGTCGGGACAGGTCGTCTACAATGAGCAGTTCTTC TRBD1 few TRBJ2-1 TRBV28
CASSSGASGNYEQYF TGTGCCAGCAGTTCGGGCGCTAGCGGGAACTACGAGCAGTACTTC TRBD2 - TRBJ2-7 TRBV6-5
CAISDSRGAYEQYF TGTGCCATCAGTGATTCCAGGGGGGCCTACGAGCAGTACTTC - - TRBJ2-7 TRBV10-3
CASIPAGGRSSYEQYF TGTGCCAGCATCCCAGCGGGAGGGCGGAGCTCCTACGAGCAGTACTTC TRBD2 few TRBJ2-7 TRBV28
CASSPRLDAYEQYF TGCGCCAGCAGCCCAAGGCTCGACGCCTACGAGCAGTACTTC - few TRBJ2-7 TRBV5-1
CASSHLLARGSGNTIYF TGTGCCAGCAGCCACCTTTTAGCGCGGGGCTCTGGAAACACCATATATTTT - few TRBJ1-3 TRBV28
CASSRDSADTQYF TGTGCCAGCAGCCGAGACAGTGCGGATACGCAGTATTTT - - TRBJ2-3 TRBV14
CASSRGSGVSDSYEQYF TGTGCCAGCAGCCGAGGGTCGGGGGTCTCCGACTCCTACGAGCAGTACTTC - few TRBJ2-7 TRBV7-9
CASTRGGSTEAFF TGTGCCAGCACCAGAGGAGGCAGCACTGAAGCTTTCTTT - - TRBJ1-1 TRBV28
CASSLGRRRNTEAFF TGTGCCAGCAGCTTAGGTCGGAGGAGGAACACTGAAGCTTTCTTT - - TRBJ1-1 TRBV7-9
CASSLNRAYNEQFF TGTGCCAGCAGCTTAAACAGGGCTTACAATGAGCAGTTCTTC - few TRBJ2-1 TRBV7-2
CASRGALRANVLTF TGTGCCAGCAGAGGGGCTCTCCGGGCCAACGTCCTGACTTTC - - TRBJ2-6 TRBV27
CASSGFPGQVSYGYTF TGTGCCAGCAGTGGATTTCCGGGACAGGTTTCCTATGGCTACACCTTC TRBD1 - TRBJ1-2 TRBV6-6
CASRPAPGVGMNTEAFF TGTGCCAGCAGACCGGCCCCCGGGGTGGGAATGAACACTGAAGCTTTCTTT - - TRBJ1-1 TRBV5-4
CASRGAGRETQYF TGTGCCAGCAGGGGAGCAGGGAGAGAGACCCAGTACTTC - - TRBJ2-5 TRBV28
CASSLSGPHAGNEQFF TGCGCCAGCAGCTTGTCAGGACCCCATGCGGGCAATGAGCAGTTCTTC - - TRBJ2-1 TRBV5-1
CASSLRLAGGTDTQYF TGCGCCAGCAGCTTACGACTAGCGGGGGGCACAGATACGCAGTATTTT TRBD2 - TRBJ2-3 TRBV5-1
CASSLWPGELFF TGTGCCAGCAGCTTATGGCCCGGGGAGCTGTTTTTT - few TRBJ2-2 TRBV7-9
CASSYDSGANEQFF TGTGCCAGCAGTTACGATTCGGGGGCCAATGAGCAGTTCTTC - few TRBJ2-1 TRBV6-5
CASSLNRDYEQYF TGTGCCAGCAGCTTGAACAGGGACTACGAGCAGTACTTC - few TRBJ2-7 TRBV27
CASSPRDEQFF TGTGCCAGCTCACCCAGGGATGAGCAGTTCTTC - few TRBJ2-1 TRBV18
CSVDLGGETQYF TGCAGCGTTGACTTAGGGGGGGAGACCCAGTACTTC - few TRBJ2-5 TRBV29-1
CAISGSGRTDTQYF TGTGCCATCAGTGGTAGCGGTCGCACAGATACGCAGTATTTT - - TRBJ2-3 TRBV10-3
CASSADRNTEAFF TGTGCCAGCAGCGCCGATAGGAACACTGAAGCTTTCTTT - few TRBJ1-1 TRBV7-2
CASSEIGAGEQFF TGTGCCAGCAGTGAAATTGGGGCGGGTGAGCAGTTCTTC - - TRBJ2-1 TRBV2
CASSPERAEAFF TGTGCCAGCAGCCCTGAAAGGGCTGAAGCTTTCTTT - - TRBJ1-1 TRBV7-8
CASSVGTGVWDEQFF TGTGCCAGCAGCGTAGGCACAGGGGTCTGGGATGAGCAGTTCTTC TRBD1 - TRBJ2-1 TRBV9
CASSRGGSTDTQYF TGTGCCAGTAGTAGGGGAGGGAGCACAGATACGCAGTATTTT TRBD2 few TRBJ2-3 TRBV25-1